This passage covers 9 T cell receptor beta chains from one sample sequenced in a study of cytotoxic CD8 clonotypes in ibrutinib-treated CLL. Profiled with immunoSEQ multiplex PCR; TCRdb holds only in-frame clones, not every one. The table shows some 130,000 clones, with approximately 83% occurring only once. Sequenced here: PBMCs, sampled after 24 months of ibrutinib treatment. These receptors were taken from a human donor with chronic lymphocytic leukemia.

The chain links TRBV7-2 to TRBJ1-2, with D unresolved. The CDR3 covers 14 residues. Per germline, CDR1 SGHTA and CDR2 FQGNSA. V dropped 1 base and J dropped 2 bases, with 8 bases sitting between them. In nucleotides, the CDR3 is TGTGCCAGCAGCTTAGATATGCCGAACTATGGCTACACCTTC. This sequence encodes CASSLDMPNYGYTF.

The chain carries TRBV11-1 and TRBJ2-2; no firm D call. The CDR3 length is 15 residues. The V gene's germline CDR1 is SGHAT and CDR2 FQDESV (reference sequence). V was clipped by 1 base and J by 4 bases, with 10 bases between them. CDR3 residues: CASSLDSRSTGELFF. CDR3 nucleotides: TGTGCCAGCAGCTTAGATAGCAGGAGCACCGGGGAGCTGTTTTTT. The full variable domain, in which reference TRBV11-1 and TRBJ2-2 provide the parts outside the CDR3, is EAEVAQSPRYKITEKSQAVAFWCDPISGHATLYWYRQILGQGPELLVQFQDESVVDDSQLPKDRFSAERLKGVDSTLKIQPAELGDSAMYLCASSLDSRSTGELFFGEGSRLTVL.

The gene calls are TRBV18 and TRBJ2-7; 7 bases map to TRBD1. The germline CDR1 and CDR2 sequences are KGHSH and LQKENI. Trimming took 5 bases from V and 2 from J; bases not matched to a gene: 9. CDR3 length equals 15 residues. The CDR3: CASSSLGQVAYEQYF. As DNA, the CDR3 is TGTGCCAGCTCAAGCCTTGGACAGGTAGCCTACGAGCAGTACTTC.

The chain has TRBV7-9 and TRBJ2-5; 9 bases line up with TRBD1. Germline CDR1 SEHNR, CDR2 FQNEAQ (reference sequence). This CDR3 comprises 15 residues. Losses at the gene ends were 2 bases for V and 8 bases for J; bases not matched to a gene: 9. The chain's CDR3 is CASSLPGTGRETQYF. CDR3 sequence (DNA): TGTGCCAGCAGCTTACCGGGGACAGGGAGGGAAACCCAGTACTTC.

The V and J genes are TRBV28 and TRBJ1-1; D gene uncertain. The CDR3 loop spans 14 amino acids. The germline gives CDR1 MDHEN, CDR2 SYDVKM. V dropped 6 bases and J dropped 1 base, with 12 bases sitting between them. The CDR3 sequence: CASSRMMGNTEAFF. The CDR3 bases are TGTGCCAGCAGCCGGATGATGGGGAACACTGAAGCTTTCTTT.

This clone is deemed medium-sized. The chain combines TRBV9 with TRBJ2-5, with D perhaps given as TRBD1 or TRBD2 (6 bases each). This CDR3 spans 14 amino acids. V lost 0 bases, J lost 4 bases, and 10 bases lay in between. Germline loops: CDR1 SGDLS, CDR2 YYNGEE. CDR3 DNA sequence: TGTGCCAGCAGCGTAGAGGAGGGGGGAGAGACCCAGTACTTC. Translating it yields CASSVEEGGETQYF.

The V gene is TRBV5-6, the J gene TRBJ1-2; 7 bases align to TRBD1. V dropped 6 bases and J dropped 4; count of bases not matched to a gene: 3. CDR1 is SGHDT and CDR2 is YYEEEE in the germline V gene. CDR3 size: 12 residues. CDR3 in DNA: TGTGCCAGCACCCCAGGGGGCTATGGCTACACCTTC. Translation gives CASTPGGYGYTF.

The chain links TRBV5-1 to TRBJ2-3, with 14 bases aligning to TRBD2. J was trimmed by 4 bases and V by 4 bases; bases with no gene match: 11. CDR3 length: 18 amino acids. Looked up from germline, CDR1 is SGHRS and CDR2 is YFSETQ. CDR3 loop: CASSLSAGGLAGADTQYF. The CDR3, as DNA: TGCGCCAGCAGCCTCTCGGCGGGGGGACTAGCGGGAGCAGATACGCAGTATTTT. Combining the CDR3 with reference TRBV5-1 and TRBJ2-3 gives the whole variable domain KAGVTQTPRYLIKTRGQQVTLSCSPISGHRSVSWYQQTPGQGLQFLFEYFSETQRNKGNFPGRFSGRQFSNSRSEMNVSTLELGDSALYLCASSLSAGGLAGADTQYFGPGTRLTVL.

This chain connects TRBV7-3 to TRBJ2-1; 8 bases match TRBD2. The CDR3 contains 15 residues. V was pared by 5 bases and J by 9 bases, with 12 bases of the junction left unmatched. Germline values: CDR1 SGHTA, CDR2 FQGTGA. CDR3 sequence reads: CASSPESGSRGEQFF. The DNA for the CDR3 is TGTGCCAGCAGCCCCGAAAGCGGGAGTAGGGGTGAGCAGTTCTTC.